The 21 T cell receptor beta chains given below trace back to one sample, sequenced in a study of cytomegalovirus exposure and HLA in healthy donors (dated by TCRdb to about 2017). Library preparation used the immunoSEQ multiplex PCR assay. A mixture of 60 forward primers for TCR Vbeta segments and 13 reverse primers for TCR Jbeta segments was used in the multiplex PCR. The clones in this table, taken by TCRdb from immuneACCESS, are in-frame only. Not every clone is retained; where verified, under half of the shortfall comes from an unresolved V gene, and the cause of the rest is unknown. This sample comprises approximately 130,000 clones, around 70% of them detected only once. About 3% of the sample is in the top ten clones. Sequencing was performed on PBMCs. These receptor sequences come from a man aged 25 to 40 in good health and CMV-seronegative.

V gene TRBV4-3 combines with J gene TRBJ2-3, with 7 bases identical to TRBD1. The CDR3 contains 16 residues. Germline V gene data show CDR1 as LGHNA and CDR2 as YSLEER. V was clipped by 0 bases and J by 2 bases; unmatched bases: 5. CDR3 loop: CASSQEYRGYTDTQYF. The CDR3 nucleotides read TGCGCCAGCAGCCAAGAATACAGGGGATACACAGATACGCAGTATTTT.

The V call is TRBV9, the J call TRBJ2-3; D possibly corresponds to TRBD1 (6 bases). Trimming took 0 bases from V and 3 from J, leaving 14 bases between them. This CDR3 region has 16 residues. Germline CDR1 SGDLS, CDR2 YYNGEE. CDR3: CASSVGQGYGTDTQYF. The CDR3 DNA follows: TGTGCCAGCAGCGTAGGGCAGGGGTATGGAACAGATACGCAGTATTTT.

This clone has a handful of counts. The chain employs TRBV13 and TRBJ1-2; tentative D call: TRBD1 (5 bases). There are 12 residues in the CDR3. The germline gives CDR1 PRHDT, CDR2 FYEKMQ (reference sequence). V was pared by 8 bases and J by 4 bases, with 11 bases between. This chain's CDR3 is CASGKTGYGYTF. The CDR3 DNA is TGTGCCAGCGGTAAAACAGGCTATGGCTACACCTTC.

This rearrangement joins TRBV19 to TRBJ1-4; maybe TRBD1 (5 bases). This CDR3 comprises 15 residues. The ends were cut back, 5 bases at V and 8 bases at J, with 18 bases in the middle. Germline CDR1 LNHDA, CDR2 SQIVND (reference sequence). The CDR3 DNA sequence: TGTGCCAGTAGTGATAGACGGGGGAGGAACGAAAAACTGTTTTTT. Its protein is CASSDRRGRNEKLFF.

The chain is built from TRBV7-2 and TRBJ2-1, with 7 bases matching TRBD1. Germline CDR1 SGHTA, CDR2 FQGNSA. The trim removed 7 bases at V and 5 bases at J, leaving 14 bases unmatched. The CDR3 contains 16 residues. In DNA, the CDR3 is TGTGCCAGCACCACACAGGGGTCACCCTGGGACAATGAGCAGTTCTTC. Translating it yields CASTTQGSPWDNEQFF.

The chain is built from TRBV9 and TRBJ1-5; D call uncertain. The CDR3 is 14 residues long. CDR1 is SGDLS and CDR2 is YYNGEE in the germline V gene. V lost 3 bases, J lost 8 bases, and 15 bases lay in between. CDR3 nucleotide sequence: TGTGCCAGCAGCGCGGGAATTCCTCCGGAGCCCCAGCATTTT. It codes for CASSAGIPPEPQHF. The full variable domain, its missing parts supplied by reference TRBV9 and TRBJ1-5, is DSGVTQTPKHLITATGQRVTLRCSPRSGDLSVYWYQQSLDQGLQFLIQYYNGEERAKGNILERFSAQQFPDLHSELNLSSLELGDSALYFCASSAGIPPEPQHFGDGTRLSIL.

The chain carries TRBV4-1 and TRBJ1-5; weak D call: TRBD1 (5 bases). The germline V gene encodes CDR1 MGHRA and CDR2 YSYEKL. There are 15 residues in the CDR3. With 0 bases removed from V and 5 bases from J, the gap between germline ends came to 11 bases. This CDR3 is CASSQDGAWDQPQHF. Here the CDR3 DNA reads TGCGCCAGCAGCCAAGATGGGGCCTGGGATCAGCCCCAGCATTTT.

The chain has TRBV9 and TRBJ2-2, with 8 bases identical to TRBD2. Trimming took 2 bases from V and 0 from J; bases not matched to a gene: 12. The CDR3 is 19 residues long. Germline CDR1 reads SGDLS; CDR2 reads YYNGEE. CDR3 nucleotides: TGTGCCAGCAGCGTCGGGGGACTAGTCCCTGAAGCGAACACCGGGGAGCTGTTTTTT. Encoded protein: CASSVGGLVPEANTGELFF.

The sample holds one count of this clone. The rearrangement links TRBV2 to TRBJ2-1, with D perhaps matching TRBD2 (5 bases). This CDR3 is built from 18 residues. The V and J ends lost 4 bases and 8 bases respectively, with 27 bases between them. Germline CDR1 reads SNHLY; CDR2 reads FYNNEI. CDR3 nucleotides: TGTGCCAGCAGTGCCCTGTCCTACGCGGGCCTAGCTGGGGATGAGCAGTTCTTC. Its translation is CASSALSYAGLAGDEQFF.

This sequence joins TRBV30 and TRBJ2-1, with 15 bases fitting TRBD2. This CDR3 region has 19 residues. V lost 0 bases to trimming and J lost 2 bases; unmatched junction nucleotides: 8. CDR1 is GTSNPN and CDR2 is SVGIG in the germline V gene (reference sequence). This chain's CDR3 is CAWSVLGLAGGWTYNEQFF. The CDR3 DNA reads as TGTGCCTGGAGTGTACTGGGACTAGCGGGAGGATGGACCTACAATGAGCAGTTCTTC.

V usage is TRBV2 and J usage is TRBJ1-4; weak D call: TRBD1 (5 bases). Looked up from germline, CDR1 is SNHLY and CDR2 is FYNNEI. The V and J ends lost 6 bases and 8 bases respectively, with 16 bases between them. This CDR3 comprises 14 residues. The CDR3 nucleotides are TGTGCCAGCAGCTTCGGCAGGGTGTCGGAAAAACTGTTTTTT. Encoded protein: CASSFGRVSEKLFF.

The chain has TRBV15 and TRBJ2-3, with 11 bases lining up with TRBD2. Germline V lookup: CDR1 LNHNV, CDR2 YYDKDF (reference sequence). The V gene end was trimmed by 2 bases and the J gene end by 5 bases; junction bases not matched to a gene: 6. The CDR3 contains 16 residues. CDR3 nucleotide sequence: TGTGCCACCAGCAGAAATCTAGCGGGAGGTTTAGATACGCAGTATTTT. Translating it yields CATSRNLAGGLDTQYF.

The genes are TRBV19 and TRBJ2-5; D is unresolved. V lost 0 bases and J lost 1, with 3 bases in between. This CDR3 region has 13 residues. Germline loops: CDR1 LNHDA, CDR2 SQIVND (reference sequence). DNA of the CDR3: TGTGCCAGTAGTATAGAGGCCCAAGAGACCCAGTACTTC. Its translation: CASSIEAQETQYF.

The CDR3, as DNA: TGTGCCAGCAGTGAGGGACAGGGTGCCTACGAGCAGTACTTC. Amino acid sequence: CASSEGQGAYEQYF. The chain links TRBV9 to TRBJ2-7; TRBD1 matches 9 bases. Germline assignment: CDR1 SGDLS and CDR2 YYNGEE. This CDR3 has 14 residues. V shed 5 bases, J shed 2 bases, and the junction held 5 bases outside the gene matches.

The V gene is TRBV30, the J gene TRBJ1-1; a possible D gene is TRBD1 (6 bases). The germline V gene has CDR1 GTSNPN and CDR2 SVGIG (reference sequence). The CDR3 loop spans 12 amino acids. Trimming took 3 bases from V and 6 from J, leaving 11 bases between them. CDR3 sequence: CAWSAGEAEAFF. In DNA form, the CDR3 reads TGTGCCTGGAGCGCAGGGGAAGCTGAAGCTTTCTTT.

This clone was detected a few times. This rearrangement joins TRBV30 to TRBJ2-1; perhaps TRBD1 as D (6 bases). There are 14 residues in the CDR3. Germline values: CDR1 GTSNPN, CDR2 SVGIG (reference sequence). Trimming left V 4 bases short and J 0 bases short, with 10 bases between. The CDR3 nucleotides are TGTGCCTGGACCACAGGGAACTCCTACAATGAGCAGTTCTTC. It encodes CAWTTGNSYNEQFF.

V is TRBV5-4 and J is TRBJ1-2, with unresolved D. The germline CDR1 and CDR2 sequences are SGHNT and YYREEE (reference sequence). Trimming took 0 bases from V and 10 from J, leaving 10 bases between them. This CDR3 contains 12 residues. The CDR3 loop reads CASSLEPPTYTF. The DNA for the CDR3 is TGTGCCAGCAGCTTGGAGCCCCCAACCTACACCTTC.

The rearrangement joins TRBV9 to TRBJ1-2, with D perhaps matching TRBD1 (6 bases). V lost 0 bases and J lost 4, with 10 bases in between. The CDR3 is 14 amino acids. Germline loops: CDR1 SGDLS, CDR2 YYNGEE. Written as DNA, the CDR3 is TGTGCCAGCAGCGTAGGAGACAGGCCCTATGGCTACACCTTC. Its translation: CASSVGDRPYGYTF.

The V call is TRBV29-1, the J call TRBJ2-7, with D tentatively TRBD2 (6 bases). The CDR3 totals 13 residues. V lost 5 bases to trimming and J lost 7 bases, with 18 bases between them. Germline V gives CDR1 SQVTM, CDR2 ANQGSEA. CDR3 region: CSVSSGSDWEQYF. The CDR3, as DNA: TGCAGCGTTTCGAGCGGGTCTGACTGGGAGCAGTACTTC.

The chain links TRBV13 to TRBJ2-7; 8 bases align to TRBD1. The CDR3 contains 17 residues. V lost 1 base to trimming and J lost 2 bases; unmatched junction nucleotides: 10. Germline lookup yields CDR1 PRHDT and CDR2 FYEKMQ (reference sequence). CDR3 sequence reads: CASSLVSPGGSTYEQYF. CDR3 coding DNA: TGTGCCAGCAGCTTAGTTTCCCCAGGGGGCTCAACCTACGAGCAGTACTTC.

The chain carries TRBV29-1 and TRBJ2-3; 8 bases agree with TRBD1. The V gene's germline CDR1 is SQVTM and CDR2 ANQGSEA. V trimming: 7 bases; J trimming: 6 bases; junction bases outside the gene matches: 9. The CDR3 runs to 13 residues. The chain's CDR3 is CSDGQGVIDTQYF. The CDR3 nucleotides read TGCAGCGATGGACAGGGCGTGATTGATACGCAGTATTTT.